This T cell receptor (beta chain) was obtained from a study of T-cell reconstitution after alpha-beta-depleted transplantation in children (dated by TCRdb to between 2015 and 2016). Turning to the overall study: T-cell immune reconstitution after TCRalphabeta/CD19-depleted allogeneic hematopoietic cell transplantation in children was quantitatively tracked in the study by means of TCR repertoire profiling.

Its CDR3 holds 13 amino acids, cysteine through phenylalanine. Only the CDR3 region is kept as DNA, spanning 39 bases read in frame from base 1. Between the V and J ends, shortened by 6 bases and 1 base respectively, the junction contains 11 bases. Per the germline V gene (reference sequence), DFQATT is the CDR1 and SNEGSKA is the CDR2. Library prep was done by PCR. This sample was sequenced with an Illumina HiSeq 2500. To normalize quantification of the TCRbeta repertoire, the TCR libraries were built with molecular barcoding that relied on unique molecular identifiers. Using fastp trimming at Q25 and MiXCR clonotype assembly, TCRdb reanalyzed the public sequencing data and kept in-frame beta chains. Rows merge per CDR3 protein into single entries with the most common DNA and genes. The sample records about 500,000 distinct CDR3 sequences, roughly 33% of which are singletons. About 2.3% of the sample comes from the top ten.

A remark on this clonotype: There is no known antigen for this receptor. No clone much larger than this one lies a single base away; base qualities are absent.

The chain employs TRBV20-1 and TRBJ2-3; tentative D gene TRBD2, with 7 bases matching. This sequence originates from a human donor who donated a stem cell graft to a child with aplastic anemia. This sample comprised PBMCs from the stem cell graft donor, obtained from the stem cell graft. In nucleotides, the sequence is TGCAGTGCGTCGGGGGGCGGCACAGATACGCAGTATTTT. It codes for CSASGGGTDTQYF.